This is a list of T cell receptor beta chains from one sample in a study of T cell changes during pregnancy in multiple sclerosis. Libraries were prepared by immunoSEQ multiplex PCR; TCRdb keeps only in-frame clonotypes and omits some of them. Among 55,000 to 70,000 clones listed, approximately 89% were seen once. The sequencing used peripheral blood, collected in the third trimester of pregnancy. These receptors were collected from a female donor in good health, enrolled as a control in a pregnancy study. Each CDR3 is given without its conserved first and last residue.

>TRBJ1-2|TRBV16
ASSHYKGANYGYT
>TRBJ1-1|TRBV5-4
ASSTGTPGVNTEAF
>TRBJ1-5|TRBV30
AWSVGRGSNQPQH
>TRBJ2-2|TRBV5-1
ASSPQGFSNTGELF
>TRBJ2-3|TRBV6-5
ASSYRLSGDTQY
>TRBJ1-1|TRBV25-1
ASSELGGPAEAF
>TRBJ2-1|TRBV7-2
ASSLEGRGWNEQF
>TRBJ1-6|TRBV28
ASWQGSSYNSPLH
>TRBJ1-5|TRBV16
ASSAAGPNQPQH
>TRBJ1-4|TRBV28
ASRSTLDEKLF
>TRBJ2-7|TRBV7-3
ASSRWGGKSEQY
>TRBJ1-2|TRBV11-2
ASSLGQGRKDGYT
>TRBJ2-7|TRBV28
ASSSGSGWLVLATSYEQY
>TRBJ2-7|TRBV6-5
ASSYQQGREQY
>TRBJ2-7|TRBV7-2
ASTPGTGVSYEQY
>TRBJ2-6|TRBV5-6
ASSVASSGANVLT
>TRBJ1-1|TRBV5-6
ASSRKWRRLNTEAF
>TRBJ2-3|TRBV13
ASSPGDTQY
>TRBJ2-2|TRBV7-7
ATTVSGGAPGELF
>TRBJ1-5|TRBV29-1
SVGDSNQPQH
>TRBJ1-6|TRBV14
ASSQTGFTPLH
>TRBJ1-6|TRBV10-3
AIGGEPNSPLH
>TRBJ2-5|TRBV5-6
ASSRGIPSGGAWETQY
>TRBJ1-1|TRBV7-9
ASTFLEGQGATEAF
>TRBJ1-2|TRBV2
ATGSTGGRGYGYT
>TRBJ1-4|TRBV9
ASSVEGTLYEKLF
>TRBJ1-2|TRBV29-1
SADPGGARYGYT
>TRBJ2-1|TRBV5-6
ASSHSNEQF
>TRBJ2-3|TRBV7-8
ASSPRGGMTDTQY
>TRBJ1-2|TRBV18
ASSRGQGQGGYT
>TRBJ1-2|TRBV13
ASSPVGEGRRGYT
>TRBJ2-5|TRBV5-1
ASSTGGIETQY
>TRBJ2-3|TRBV27
ASSSTILASSTDTQY
>TRBJ2-7|TRBV23-1
ASSQRQRPPYEQY
>TRBJ1-5|TRBV7-2
ASSSGGSNQPQH
>TRBJ2-7|TRBV7-2
ASSLRSSGGAKYEQY
>TRBJ1-2|TRBV7-2
ASSLASRGRNYGYT
>TRBJ1-4|TRBV30
AWSVQINEKLF
>TRBJ2-7|TRBV4-3
ASSRTAGFHEQY
>TRBJ1-2|TRBV4-3
ASSHLTGGGGYT
>TRBJ1-4|TRBV5-1
ASSPGQLNEKLF
>TRBJ2-5|TRBV5-1
ASRRDFGGTQY
>TRBJ1-4|TRBV28
ASSVRQFNGKLF
>TRBJ1-5|TRBV12-5
ASGLWGEDQPQH
>TRBJ1-3|TRBV19
ASSITRPGSGNTIY